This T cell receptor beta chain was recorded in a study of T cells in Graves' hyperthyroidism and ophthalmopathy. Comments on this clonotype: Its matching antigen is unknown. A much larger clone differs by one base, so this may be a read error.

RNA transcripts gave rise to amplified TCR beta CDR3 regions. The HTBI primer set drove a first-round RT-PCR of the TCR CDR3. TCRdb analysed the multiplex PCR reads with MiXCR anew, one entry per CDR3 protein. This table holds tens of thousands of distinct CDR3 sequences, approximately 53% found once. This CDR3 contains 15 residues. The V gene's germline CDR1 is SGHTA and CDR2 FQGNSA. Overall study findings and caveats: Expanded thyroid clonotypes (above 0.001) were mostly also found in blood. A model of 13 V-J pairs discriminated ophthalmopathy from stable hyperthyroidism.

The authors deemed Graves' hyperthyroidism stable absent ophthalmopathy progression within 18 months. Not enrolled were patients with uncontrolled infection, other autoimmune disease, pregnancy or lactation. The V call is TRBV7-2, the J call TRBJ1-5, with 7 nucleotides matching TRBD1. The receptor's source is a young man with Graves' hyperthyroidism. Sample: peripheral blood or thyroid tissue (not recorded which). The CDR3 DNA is TGTGCCAGCACGGCGGGACAGATTAGCAGTCAGCCCCAGCATTTT. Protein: CASTAGQISSQPQHF.